The 22 T cell receptor beta chains below were found in one sample sequenced in a study of blood T cell repertoires in COVID-19. Clones were sequenced by immunoSEQ multiplex PCR, and TCRdb holds only the in-frame ones, with some missing. The profile covers some 100,000 clones, with roughly 92% appearing a single time and around 6% taken by the ten largest. Sequenced input: peripheral blood. The receptors shown here come from a man aged 65-85 years with acute or convalescent COVID-19.

The rearrangement uses TRBV11-2 and TRBJ2-5, with 7 positions matching TRBD2. The junction had 9 bases not matched to a gene; V was cut back by 6 bases and J by 2 bases. Germline V gene data show CDR1 as SGHAT and CDR2 as FQNNGV. There are 15 residues in the CDR3. The CDR3 nucleotides are TGTGCCAGCAGTCCCAGCGGGGCCATACAAGAGACCCAGTACTTC. Protein sequence: CASSPSGAIQETQYF. Supplemented by reference TRBV11-2 and TRBJ2-5, the full variable domain reads EAGVAQSPRYKIIEKRQSVAFWCNPISGHATLYWYQQILGQGPKLLIQFQNNGVVDDSQLPKDRFSAERLKGVDSTLKIQPAKLEDSAVYLCASSPSGAIQETQYFGPGTRLLVL.

This chain links TRBV18 with TRBJ2-5; no clear D gene. The germline V gene encodes CDR1 KGHSH and CDR2 LQKENI. This CDR3 contains 16 residues. The germline V and J ends were trimmed by 6 bases and 4 bases, with 21 bases remaining between them. The CDR3 DNA is TGTGCCAGCTCCCCCGCCCTCCTCGAAACCAGAGAGACCCAGTACTTC. Amino acid sequence: CASSPALLETRETQYF.

DNA of the CDR3: TGTGCCAGCAGTTTAATTGGGACAGGGGGAAACTATGGCTACACCTTC. It translates to CASSLIGTGGNYGYTF. The chain couples TRBV27 to TRBJ1-2, with 11 nucleotides matching TRBD1. The CDR3 has 16 residues. Germline CDR1 reads MNHEY; CDR2 reads SMNVEV (reference sequence). V trimming: 2 bases; J trimming: 2 bases; junction bases outside the gene matches: 4.

This chain links TRBV29-1 with TRBJ1-2; 9 bases align to TRBD1. V shed 3 bases, J shed 10 bases, and the junction held 9 bases outside the gene matches. CDR1 and CDR2 (germline): SQVTM, ANQGSEA. The length of the CDR3 is 13 residues. The CDR3 sequence: CSVEGTGNPYYTF. Written as DNA, the CDR3 is TGCAGCGTTGAGGGGACAGGGAATCCCTACTACACCTTC.

The chain employs TRBV7-2 and TRBJ2-7; 10 bases are shared with TRBD2. The V and J ends lost 1 base and 4 bases, in that order; junction bases with no gene match: 7. CDR1 is SGHTA and CDR2 is FQGNSA in the germline V gene. The length of the CDR3 is 16 residues. CDR3: CASSLGLAGEGYEQYF. The CDR3 nucleotides are TGTGCCAGCAGCTTAGGGCTAGCGGGGGAAGGATACGAGCAGTACTTC.

The V gene is TRBV10-2, the J gene TRBJ2-2; D not resolved. Trimming took off 7 bases at V and 0 bases at J, with 3 bases between the two ends. The CDR3 has 12 residues. Germline V gene data show CDR1 as WSHSY and CDR2 as SAAADI. CDR3 bases: TGCGCCAGCAAGCCGAACACCGGGGAGCTGTTTTTT. Amino acid sequence: CASKPNTGELFF.

This clone has only a few counts. The chain recombines TRBV6-5 with TRBJ2-3, with 10 bases lining up with TRBD2. CDR1 and CDR2 from the germline V gene are MNHEY and SVGAGI. Trimming removed 6 bases from V and 0 bases from J; junction bases left unmatched: 3. The CDR3 runs to 15 residues. The CDR3 region is CASRRLAGSTDTQYF. The CDR3 DNA is TGTGCCAGCAGACGACTAGCGGGTAGCACAGATACGCAGTATTTT.

The chain recombines TRBV24-1 with TRBJ2-3; TRBD2 matches 7 bases. V lost 0 bases to trimming and J lost 2 bases; unmatched junction nucleotides: 4. In germline, CDR1 is KGHDR, CDR2 SFDVKD. The CDR3 consists of 16 residues. The CDR3 bases are TGTGCCACCAGTGATTTGGGGGAGGGCCCCACAGATACGCAGTATTTT. It translates to CATSDLGEGPTDTQYF.

A single count supports this clone. The CDR3 nucleotides are TGTGCCAGCAGCTTGGTGGTCCTAGAGAACACTGAAGCTTTCTTT. Translated: CASSLVVLENTEAFF. V and J are TRBV5-5 and TRBJ1-1; unclear D gene. The V end lost 0 bases, the J end lost 1 base, and 10 bases lay between the germline ends. CDR1 is SGHKS and CDR2 is YYEKEE in the germline V gene (reference sequence). The CDR3 spans 15 residues.

The V call is TRBV7-2, the J call TRBJ1-1, with 9 bases fitting TRBD1. Germline assignment: CDR1 SGHTA and CDR2 FQGNSA. The CDR3 sequence is 14 residues long. The J segment lost 5 bases and the V segment lost 5 bases, leaving 6 bases of the junction unmatched. For the CDR3, the DNA is TGTGCCAGCAGCATACAGGGGGCGAGTACTGAAGCTTTCTTT. Its protein is CASSIQGASTEAFF.

The chain is built from TRBV2 and TRBJ1-5; D might be TRBD1 (5 bases). V dropped 7 bases and J dropped 1 base, with 14 bases sitting between them. Germline assignment: CDR1 SNHLY and CDR2 FYNNEI. The CDR3 is made up of 15 amino acids. CDR3 protein: CASTPTGQSNQPQHF. CDR3 bases: TGTGCCAGCACTCCCACAGGTCAGAGCAATCAGCCCCAGCATTTT.

The chain couples TRBV4-3 to TRBJ1-5, with D possibly matching TRBD1 (6 bases). The CDR3 has 15 residues. CDR1 is LGHNA, CDR2 YSLEER, per germline. The ends were cut back, 4 bases at V and 0 bases at J, with 10 bases in the middle. The CDR3 is CASSPGTSSNQPQHF. CDR3 sequence (DNA): TGCGCCAGCAGCCCCGGGACAAGTAGCAATCAGCCCCAGCATTTT.

The sample holds a few counts of this clone. V and J are TRBV5-6 and TRBJ2-7; 8 bases line up with TRBD2. Germline CDR1 reads SGHDT; CDR2 reads YYEEEE. With V trimmed by 2 bases and J by 3 bases, 10 bases remained unmatched. The CDR3 has 16 residues. CDR3 region: CASSFVGGREVYEQYF. The CDR3, as DNA: TGTGCCAGCAGCTTCGTCGGGGGGCGGGAGGTCTACGAGCAGTACTTC.

The genes are TRBV19 and TRBJ2-3, with 9 bases aligning to TRBD1. This CDR3 is 18 amino acids long. The V and J ends lost 5 bases and 4 bases, in that order; junction bases with no gene match: 16. Per the germline V gene, CDR1 is LNHDA and CDR2 is SQIVND (reference sequence). CDR3 in DNA: TGTGCCAGTAGTTCACAGGACAGGGGCTTAACCTTCCCAGATACGCAGTATTTT. The encoded protein is CASSSQDRGLTFPDTQYF.

DNA for the CDR3: TGTGCCAGCAGTCTTGGACAGTATAACTATGGCTACACCTTC. This translates into CASSLGQYNYGYTF. The chain combines TRBV28 with TRBJ1-2, with TRBD1 as a possible D gene (6 bases). Germline V CDR1 and CDR2: MDHEN, SYDVKM. With 5 bases removed from V and 1 base from J, the gap between germline ends came to 11 bases. CDR3 length: 14 amino acids.

V is TRBV7-9 and J is TRBJ1-4; D unresolved. Germline V gives CDR1 SEHNR, CDR2 FQNEAQ (reference sequence). The CDR3 has 12 amino acids. V shed 1 base and J shed 10 bases, with 7 bases lying between them. CDR3 sequence: CASSLDAGKLFF. The DNA for the CDR3 is TGTGCCAGCAGCTTAGACGCGGGAAAACTGTTTTTT.

The chain uses TRBV28 and TRBJ1-2; TRBD1 might be the D (6 bases). V was shortened by 3 bases and J by 7 bases, with 18 bases between the two germline ends. Germline lookup yields CDR1 MDHEN and CDR2 SYDVKM. This CDR3 is 15 amino acids long. The CDR3 sequence is CASSLPAQGQGGYTF. The CDR3 DNA follows: TGTGCCAGCAGTTTGCCCGCACAGGGCCAGGGTGGCTACACCTTC.

This clone was counted once. The gene calls are TRBV6-5 and TRBJ1-2; 10 nucleotides line up with TRBD1. The CDR3 runs to 16 residues. The germline CDR1 and CDR2 sequences are MNHEY and SVGAGI. V shed 2 bases, J shed 3 bases, and the junction held 6 bases outside the gene matches. CDR3 amino acids: CASSYVGQGMDYGYTF. The CDR3 DNA reads TGTGCCAGCAGTTACGTGGGACAGGGGATGGACTATGGCTACACCTTC.

The genes are TRBV19 and TRBJ1-1; maybe TRBD1 (5 bases). Trimming pared 3 bases from V and 1 base from J, leaving 12 bases between. Per germline, CDR1 LNHDA and CDR2 SQIVND (reference sequence). This CDR3 has 15 residues. As DNA, the CDR3 is TGTGCCAGTAGTATGTCAGGGAAATGGAACACTGAAGCTTTCTTT. Its translation: CASSMSGKWNTEAFF.

CDR3 loop: CASSPRGGVTGELFF. CDR3 DNA: TGTGCCAGCAGCCCCAGAGGAGGGGTCACCGGGGAGCTGTTTTTT. The J gene is TRBJ2-2, the V gene TRBV7-3; D is perhaps TRBD2 (6 bases). This CDR3 comprises 15 residues. V lost 5 bases, J lost 4 bases, and 14 bases lay in between. Germline CDR1 is SGHTA and CDR2 is FQGTGA.

The chain uses TRBV29-1 and TRBJ1-2; tentatively, D is TRBD1 (5 bases). V was shortened by 2 bases and J by 3 bases, with 13 bases between the two germline ends. The V gene's germline CDR1 is SQVTM and CDR2 ANQGSEA. This CDR3 comprises 14 residues. CDR3 DNA: TGCAGCGTTGAATGGGGGGGAGGGGACTATGGCTACACCTTC. Translation: CSVEWGGGDYGYTF.

This sequence joins TRBV5-1 and TRBJ1-1; weak D call: TRBD1 (6 bases). The V end was cut by 4 bases, the J end by 12 bases, with 19 bases between. This CDR3 comprises 13 residues. Germline CDR1 SGHRS, CDR2 YFSETQ. The CDR3 DNA follows: TGCGCCAGCAGCCCCATCTCCTACAGGGATCCTTTCTTT. Encoded protein: CASSPISYRDPFF.